This TCR beta chain was captured in a study of T cell repertoires in cytomegalovirus infection (dated by TCRdb to 2018 to 2020). With respect to the entire study: Recently identified HLA-C-restricted CMV epitopes, whose presentation resists viral immunomodulation, were targeted by peptide stimulations together with well-studied HLA-B-restricted epitopes. Because public TCR beta signatures pointed to carriage of CMV infection together with the matching HLA type, the HLA type of each donor mattered for the analysis.

In light of the paper, this sample's treatment or condition label describes: in vitro stimulation with specific CMV peptide epitopes to enrich CMV-specific T cells. What the authors observed across the whole study: Cumulative frequency of public TCR beta family members discriminated carriers of CMV infection plus the relevant HLA type in this cohort and an independent approximately 400-donor cohort. In the ex vivo response, HLA-C-restricted CMV-specific TCR beta clonotypes were dominant, and in two of eight donors the single most frequent clonotype came from this HLA-C-restricted group.

About this clonotype: What antigen it recognizes has not been identified. Base qualities are not at hand, and no much larger clone is one base apart.

The run used an Illumina HiSeq 1500. TCRdb passed the public sequencing reads through fastp at Q25 and MiXCR, retaining productive beta sequences. Every distinct CDR3 protein forms one entry, paired with its most common genes and DNA. The sample table holds approximately 730,000 distinct CDR3 sequences, of which just under 30% were seen once. 13% of the sample rests with the top ten. Trimming removed 5 bases from V and 0 bases from J, leaving 14 bases between the germline ends. From a lookup of the germline V gene, CDR1 and CDR2 are SGHRS and YFSETQ. The CDR3, from cysteine to phenylalanine, totals 15 residues. Of the read, only the CDR3 DNA is kept; its 45 bases are in frame from base 1.

This material consisted of cultured CD8+ T cells from PBMCs, taken from culture after CMV antigen stimulation. The receptor's source is a human donor in good health (CMV status not recorded). Some clones in this sample may be carry-over from other donors' samples. The rearrangement joined TRBV5-1 to TRBJ1-2, with no reliable assignment of the D segment. The sequenced DNA is TGCGCCAGCAGGTTCACCGAGAGAGCTAACTATGGCTACACCTTC. This translates into CASRFTERANYGYTF.